This T cell receptor beta chain was observed in a study of blood T cell repertoires in COVID-19. The V gene's germline CDR1 is SNHLY and CDR2 FYNNEI. The V end lost 2 bases, the J end lost 4 bases, and 12 bases lay between the germline ends. The CDR3 loop spans 16 amino acids. Sequencing used immunoSEQ multiplex PCR; TCRdb keeps in-frame clones, though not all of them. Among around 140,000 clones listed, about 79% were seen once. The specimen sequenced was peripheral blood. The rearrangement uses TRBV2 and TRBJ1-6; D uncertain. The source of this sequence is a woman aged 80 or older with active or convalescent COVID-19. CDR3 region: CASSEMEVEYNSPLHF. The CDR3 bases are TGTGCCAGCAGTGAAATGGAGGTTGAATATAATTCACCCCTCCACTTT.